The T cell receptor (beta chain) under discussion was sequenced for a study of CD8 T cells in Susac syndrome. TCR beta sequencing was performed on blood CD8+ and CD4+ T cells. With random hexamers, reverse transcription was performed on about 0.5 to 1 ug of RNA. An immunoSEQ multiplex PCR generated amplified TCR beta CDR3 products spanning 54 Vbeta and 13 Jbeta. TCRdb called the immunoSEQ multiplex PCR reads again in MiXCR, with one record for every CDR3 protein. This sample carries about 150,000 distinct CDR3 sequences, 94% of them seen once, and the ten largest clones take 0.2% to 0.25%. CDR1 and CDR2 from the germline V gene are GTSNPN and SVGIG (reference sequence). The CDR3 has 13 amino acids. The V and J ends lost 4 bases and 2 bases respectively, with 11 bases between them.

This receptor was identified in a human donor with multiple sclerosis. This chain joins TRBV30 and TRBJ1-2, with D possibly being TRBD1 (5 bases). The sample comprised CD8+ T cells from PBMCs. The CDR3 nucleotides read TGTGCCTGGATCACGGACACGAACTATGGCTACACCTTC. Protein product: CAWITDTNYGYTF. The full variable domain, in which reference TRBV30 and TRBJ1-2 provide the parts outside the CDR3, is SQTIHQWPATLVQPVGSPLSLECTVEGTSNPNLYWYRQAAGRGLQLLFYSVGIGQISSEVPQNLSASRPQDRQFILSSKKLLLSDSGFYLCAWITDTNYGYTFGSGTRLTVV.